Listed below are T cell receptor beta chains from one sample, sequenced in a study of spatial heterogeneity in lung cancer. TCRdb passed the 5' RACE reads through MiXCR, listing each CDR3 protein once. The sample shows more than 60,000 distinct CDR3 sequences, under 8.5% of them seen only once. This material consisted of PBMCs, taken at surgery. All receptors come from a male donor with early-stage non-small cell lung cancer. CDR3s include the opening cysteine and the closing phenylalanine or tryptophan. A D gene is named only where the DNA matches it firmly. Clone size is shown for a subset of rows, as once, few, many or a class of expanded clone.

V: TRBV7-9
size: many
D: -
J: TRBJ2-7
DNA: TGTGCCAGCAGCTTAGAGGCACGGCCCCCCTACGAGCAGTACTTC
CDR3: CASSLEARPPYEQYF

V: TRBV9
size: many
D: TRBD1
J: TRBJ1-3
DNA: TGTGCCAGCAGCCCGACTCAGGGGGCAACTGGAAACACCATATATTTT
CDR3: CASSPTQGATGNTIYF

V: TRBV11-2
size: few
D: -
J: TRBJ2-1
DNA: TGTGCCAGCAGCTTAGGACCCAGCGGGTCTTTCTTC
CDR3: CASSLGPSGSFF

V: TRBV3-1
size: many
D: TRBD1
J: TRBJ2-7
DNA: TGTGCCAGCAGCAAGAAAAGAACGACAGGGATCGAGCAGTACTTC
CDR3: CASSKKRTTGIEQYF

V: TRBV25-1
size: many
D: -
J: TRBJ2-3
DNA: TGTGCCAGCAGTTACACAGGGTTAGATACGCAGTATTTT
CDR3: CASSYTGLDTQYF

V: TRBV4-1
size: few
D: TRBD1
J: TRBJ1-6
DNA: TGCGCCAGCAGCCGAACACAGGGGTTTAATTCACCCCTCCACTTT
CDR3: CASSRTQGFNSPLHF

V: TRBV5-1
size: many
D: TRBD2
J: TRBJ2-5
DNA: TGCGCCAGCAGCTTGATGGTAGCGGGACAAGAGACCCAGTACTTC
CDR3: CASSLMVAGQETQYF

V: TRBV5-1
size: many
D: -
J: TRBJ2-7
DNA: TGCGCCAGCAGCTCGGGACTGGACTACGAGCAGTACTTC
CDR3: CASSSGLDYEQYF

V: TRBV20-1
size: -
D: TRBD2
J: TRBJ2-1
DNA: TGCAGTGCTAGTGACTCAGCGGGAGCCTCCTACAATGAGCAGTTCTTC
CDR3: CSASDSAGASYNEQFF

V: TRBV29-1
size: medium-sized
D: -
J: TRBJ2-1
DNA: TGCACCGGCGGCAGGGTCAATGAGCAGTTCTTC
CDR3: CTGGRVNEQFF

V: TRBV30
size: many
D: -
J: TRBJ1-1
DNA: TGTGCCTGGAGTGTGGGCCCGCGAACTGAAGCTTTCTTT
CDR3: CAWSVGPRTEAFF

V: TRBV29-1
size: many
D: TRBD2
J: TRBJ2-1
DNA: TGCAGCGTGACCGGGACTAGCGGGAGAGGGCACATCGGTGAGCAGTTCTTC
CDR3: CSVTGTSGRGHIGEQFF

V: TRBV24-1
size: -
D: -
J: TRBJ2-1
DNA: TGTGCCACCAGTGATCCGAGGGAGATGGCTGAGCAGTTTTTC
CDR3: CATSDPREMAEQFF

V: TRBV5-1
size: many
D: TRBD1
J: TRBJ2-1
DNA: TGCGCCAGCAGCTTTGGGACAGGGGCGAACAATGAGCAGTTCTTC
CDR3: CASSFGTGANNEQFF

V: TRBV10-3
size: many
D: -
J: TRBJ2-1
DNA: TGTGCCATCAGTGAGTCTGGATATGAGCAGTTCTTC
CDR3: CAISESGYEQFF

V: TRBV29-1
size: many
D: -
J: TRBJ2-7
DNA: TGCAGCGTTGCTGTGACTTCCCTCTACGAGCAGTACTTC
CDR3: CSVAVTSLYEQYF

V: TRBV15
size: many
D: -
J: TRBJ2-3
DNA: TGTGCCACCAGCAGAGATGGGGGCCAGAGCACAGATACGCAGTATTTT
CDR3: CATSRDGGQSTDTQYF

V: TRBV11-2
size: -
D: -
J: TRBJ2-7
DNA: TGTGCCAGCAGCTTAGGACCCGGTCAGTCCTACGAGCAGTACTTC
CDR3: CASSLGPGQSYEQYF

V: TRBV5-1
size: many
D: -
J: TRBJ1-1
DNA: TGCGCCAGCAGCTCCACAACGACCAGGACGTCAAAAGGAGCTTTCTTT
CDR3: CASSSTTTRTSKGAFF

V: TRBV27
size: many
D: -
J: TRBJ1-1
DNA: TGTGCCAGCAGTTTAGACGGGGGCCGGACTGAAGCTTTCTTT
CDR3: CASSLDGGRTEAFF

V: TRBV6-5
size: -
D: -
J: TRBJ1-1
DNA: TGTGCCAGCAGCTCCAGGGGAAAGGCCACTGAAGCTTTCTTT
CDR3: CASSSRGKATEAFF

V: TRBV20-1
size: many
D: -
J: TRBJ2-5
DNA: TGCAGTGCTTGGCAGCAAGAGACCCAGTACTTC
CDR3: CSAWQQETQYF

V: TRBV5-1
size: few
D: -
J: TRBJ1-1
DNA: TGCGCCAGCAGCCCGGAACCCCTTACAGAAAACACTGAAGCTTTCTTT
CDR3: CASSPEPLTENTEAFF

V: TRBV29-1
size: -
D: -
J: TRBJ1-1
DNA: TGCAGCGCCCCCGGAGCCGACACTGAAGCTTTCTTT
CDR3: CSAPGADTEAFF

V: TRBV5-1
size: few
D: -
J: TRBJ2-7
DNA: TGCGCCAGCAGCAACTCACAGGTTCACGAGCAGTACTTC
CDR3: CASSNSQVHEQYF

V: TRBV6-1
size: -
D: -
J: TRBJ1-1
DNA: TGTGCCAGCATCTTCGGGGACGGATACACTGAAGCTTTCTTT
CDR3: CASIFGDGYTEAFF

V: TRBV11-2
size: many
D: -
J: TRBJ1-1
DNA: TGTGCCAGCAGCCAAAACTGGTGGACTGAAGCTTTCTTT
CDR3: CASSQNWWTEAFF

V: TRBV20-1
size: many
D: -
J: TRBJ2-7
DNA: TGCAGTGCTAGAGTCCGTGGAGGCTACGAGCAGTACTTC
CDR3: CSARVRGGYEQYF

V: TRBV3-1
size: many
D: TRBD2
J: TRBJ2-5
DNA: TGTGCCAGCAGCGGAATTAGGCTAGCGGGAGGCCAAGAGACCCAGTACTTC
CDR3: CASSGIRLAGGQETQYF

V: TRBV2
size: many
D: -
J: TRBJ2-7
DNA: TGTGCCAGCAGCGGAGACTACCTCCTCGAGCAGTACTTC
CDR3: CASSGDYLLEQYF

V: TRBV7-2
size: -
D: -
J: TRBJ1-2
DNA: TGTGCCAGCAGCTTGCAGGCCCACTATGGCTACACCTTC
CDR3: CASSLQAHYGYTF

V: TRBV18
size: many
D: TRBD1
J: TRBJ1-5
DNA: TGTGCCAGCTCACGCGGACAGGGAGGGGAACAGCCCCAGCATTTT
CDR3: CASSRGQGGEQPQHF

V: TRBV25-1
size: -
D: -
J: TRBJ2-7
DNA: TGTGCCAGCAGTGATGGCAGGGCGGACGAGCAGTACTTC
CDR3: CASSDGRADEQYF

V: TRBV11-2
size: -
D: -
J: TRBJ2-5
DNA: TGTGCCAGCAGCTTAGATCTGGTAATCGAGACCCAGTACTTC
CDR3: CASSLDLVIETQYF

V: TRBV20-1
size: -
D: TRBD2
J: TRBJ2-3
DNA: TGCAGTGCTAGACCTTACCGAGCGGGAGGGGATACTAGCACAGATACGCAGTATTTT
CDR3: CSARPYRAGGDTSTDTQYF

V: TRBV3-1
size: many
D: -
J: TRBJ2-7
DNA: TGTGCCAGCAGCCAATTTAGGGAGCAGTACTTC
CDR3: CASSQFREQYF

V: TRBV20-1
size: few
D: -
J: TRBJ1-4
DNA: TGCAGTGCTAGTGATCGCAGGGGTAATGAAAAACTGTTTTTT
CDR3: CSASDRRGNEKLFF

V: TRBV29-1
size: -
D: -
J: TRBJ2-3
DNA: TGCAGCGTGAGGGATAGCACAGATACGCAGTATTTT
CDR3: CSVRDSTDTQYF

V: TRBV27
size: -
D: -
J: TRBJ2-7
DNA: TGTGCCAGCAGTTTAGTGGGGGCTTACTACGAGCAGTACTTC
CDR3: CASSLVGAYYEQYF

V: TRBV18
size: many
D: -
J: TRBJ1-4
DNA: TGTGCCAGCTCACCTCTCGCAACTAATGAAAAACTGTTTTTT
CDR3: CASSPLATNEKLFF

V: TRBV2
size: few
D: -
J: TRBJ1-2
DNA: TGTGCCAGCAGTCCTCGCGGGGGCACTAACTATGGCTACACCTTC
CDR3: CASSPRGGTNYGYTF

V: TRBV7-6
size: few
D: TRBD1
J: TRBJ2-2
DNA: TGTGCCAGCAGCTTATTAGCCGGTGGGACAGGCCCCACCGGGGAGCTGTTTTTT
CDR3: CASSLLAGGTGPTGELFF

V: TRBV3-1
size: many
D: TRBD1
J: TRBJ1-1
DNA: TGTGCCAGCAGTCGCGGGACAGTGAACACTGAAGCTTTCTTT
CDR3: CASSRGTVNTEAFF

V: TRBV20-1
size: many
D: -
J: TRBJ2-7
DNA: TGCAGTGCGTATCCGCCGGGAGACTACGAGCAGTACTTC
CDR3: CSAYPPGDYEQYF